Listed below are T cell receptor beta chains from one sample, sequenced in a study of response to subunit inactivated influenza vaccine. Via MiXCR, TCRdb re-called the RT-PCR reads, giving one row per CDR3 protein. In the table there are hundreds of thousands of distinct CDR3 sequences, under 20% of which are singletons. The source was PBMCs from blood, collected roughly 5 days after vaccination. Receptors were obtained from a man aged 45-60 years who received an inactivated influenza vaccine. Both conserved end residues are part of each CDR3. Each record gives: V gene, J gene, clone size, D gene, CDR3 protein, CDR3 DNA. A D gene is named only where the DNA matches it firmly. Some rows have no size entry. The others give once, few or many, or a class for an expanded clone.

>TRBV20-1|TRBJ1-5|few|NA
CSARDRDYSNQPQHF
TGCAGTGCTAGAGACAGGGACTATAGCAATCAGCCCCAGCATTTT
>TRBV7-8|TRBJ2-3|NA|NA
CASSSFLGTDTQYF
TGTGCCAGCAGCTCCTTTTTGGGCACAGATACGCAGTATTTT
>TRBV5-5|TRBJ2-7|few|TRBD2
CASSPTSGRAWSYEQYF
TGTGCCAGCAGCCCGACTAGCGGGAGGGCCTGGTCCTACGAGCAGTACTTC
>TRBV20-1|TRBJ2-7|few|TRBD2
CSALERGTSYEQYF
TGCAGTGCTCTAGAGCGGGGAACCTCCTACGAGCAGTACTTC
>TRBV29-1|TRBJ1-2|few|NA
CSVSYAGYGYTF
TGCAGCGTTAGTTATGCAGGGTATGGCTACACCTTC
>TRBV29-1|TRBJ2-3|few|TRBD1
CSSTGAYTDTQYF
TGCAGCTCGACAGGGGCCTACACAGATACGCAGTATTTT
>TRBV28|TRBJ2-7|NA|NA
CASSDYYNYEQYF
TGTGCCAGCAGTGACTACTACAACTACGAGCAGTACTTC
>TRBV7-2|TRBJ2-7|NA|NA
CASSLVQGGSYEQYF
TGTGCCAGCAGCTTAGTTCAGGGTGGCTCCTACGAGCAGTACTTC
>TRBV6-1|TRBJ2-3|few|TRBD2
CASSELGLAGGTTDTQYF
TGTGCCAGCAGCGAGTTGGGCCTAGCGGGGGGGACCACAGATACGCAGTATTTT
>TRBV12-3/TRBV12-4|TRBJ1-1|NA|NA
CASSPGRPGTEAFF
TGTGCCAGCAGTCCGGGACGGCCCGGGACTGAAGCTTTCTTT
>TRBV7-2|TRBJ2-5|few|TRBD2
CASSYSLSGGAQTQYF
TGTGCCAGCAGCTATTCCCTTAGCGGGGGGGCGCAGACCCAGTACTTC
>TRBV4-2|TRBJ1-6|NA|NA
CASSQAINVRREALHF
TGTGCCAGCAGCCAAGCTATTAACGTCCGGAGGGAGGCCCTCCACTTT
>TRBV6-5|TRBJ2-7|once|TRBD1
CASGQGPYEQYF
TGTGCCAGCGGACAGGGACCCTACGAGCAGTACTTC
>TRBV7-2|TRBJ2-7|few|TRBD1
CASSSRRTGSPYEQYF
TGTGCCAGCAGCTCCCGACGGACAGGGAGTCCCTACGAGCAGTACTTC
>TRBV5-6|TRBJ2-3|NA|NA
CASSLATRPRTDTQYF
TGTGCCAGCAGCTTGGCAACACGCCCGAGGACAGATACGCAGTATTTT
>TRBV2|TRBJ2-1|NA|NA
CASSEDRNNEQFF
TGTGCCAGCAGTGAGGACAGAAACAATGAGCAGTTCTTC
>TRBV18|TRBJ1-5|few|TRBD1
CASSLTGGYSNQPQHF
TGTGCCAGCTCACTGACAGGGGGTTATAGCAATCAGCCCCAGCATTTT
>TRBV6-5|TRBJ2-7|NA|NA
CASSFSGTNYEQYF
TGTGCCAGCAGTTTTTCCGGGACAAACTACGAGCAGTACTTC
>TRBV4-2|TRBJ2-1|many|TRBD2
CASSQGPQRENEQFF
TGTGCCAGCAGCCAAGGCCCGCAGCGGGAGAATGAGCAGTTCTTC
>TRBV7-2|TRBJ2-2|few|NA
CASSLVDRPTGELFF
TGTGCCAGCAGCTTAGTCGACAGACCCACCGGGGAGCTGTTTTTT
>TRBV5-1|TRBJ2-1|few|TRBD2
CASSLEPSGRFHEQFF
TGCGCCAGCAGCTTGGAGCCTAGCGGGAGATTTCACGAGCAGTTCTTC
>TRBV5-1|TRBJ1-2|few|TRBD1
CASSYEDRASEGYTF
TGCGCCAGCAGCTACGAGGACAGGGCCAGTGAGGGCTACACCTTC